These 23 T cell receptor beta chains share one sample of origin, sequenced in a study of control samples from healthy donors and cancer patients. The data were produced by immunoSEQ multiplex PCR, yet TCRdb's version contains in-frame clones alone and is incomplete. The sample contains 90,000 to 100,000 clones, 79% of which appear only once. The sequenced material came from blood. Receptors were obtained from a woman aged 25-40 years in good health.

This clone was seen only a few times. J is TRBJ1-1 and V is TRBV10-3; 7 nucleotides match TRBD1. Germline V gene data show CDR1 as ENHRY and CDR2 as SYGVKD. V lost 10 bases, J lost 4 bases, and 12 bases stayed unmatched. This CDR3 spans 14 amino acids. CDR3 coding DNA: TGTGCCACCGCCAGGGACAGAATGGGCACTGAAGCTTTCTTT. Its protein product is CATARDRMGTEAFF.

The chain joins TRBV21-1 to TRBJ1-1. TRBV21-1 is marked as a pseudogene. CDR3 size: 16 residues. CDR3 residues: CASSKARGSVVTEAFF. CDR3 sequence (DNA): TGTGCCAGCAGCAAAGCACGGGGATCCGTTGTCACTGAAGCTTTCTTT.

The rearrangement joins TRBV12-3 or TRBV12-4 to TRBJ2-3; D not certain. The V and J ends lost 6 bases and 2 bases respectively, with 6 bases between them. The CDR3 extends over 12 amino acids. CDR3 in DNA: TGTGCCAGCAGGGCCCACACAGATACGCAGTATTTT. Its protein product is CASRAHTDTQYF.

The chain couples TRBV3-1 (or the pseudogene TRBV3-2) to TRBJ1-3; no definite D call. Germline loops: CDR1 LGHDT, CDR2 YNNKEL (reference sequence). V gave up 2 bases and J gave up 0 bases, with 11 bases separating them. The CDR3 sequence is 16 residues long. The CDR3 sequence: CASSQRISGSGNTIYF. CDR3 nucleotide sequence: TGTGCCAGCAGCCAAAGGATATCGGGCTCTGGAAACACCATATATTTT.

The V and J genes are TRBV5-3 and TRBJ2-7; 8 nucleotides agree with TRBD2. TRBV5-3 is given ORF status, its function remaining uncertain. The CDR3 has 15 residues. Trimming cost V 2 bases and J 3 bases; bases outside gene matches: 7. CDR3: CARSFQERGSYEQYF. The CDR3 DNA reads as TGTGCCAGAAGCTTTCAAGAGCGGGGGAGCTACGAGCAGTACTTC.

Worth noting for this clone: Other DNA sequences from this sample encode an identical CDR3 as well. V is TRBV9 and J is TRBJ1-3; 7 bases align to TRBD1. The V gene end was trimmed by 2 bases and the J gene end by 4 bases; junction bases not matched to a gene: 6. This CDR3 has 15 amino acids. CDR1 is SGDLS and CDR2 is YYNGEE in the germline V gene. CDR3 sequence: CASSVATGSGNTIYF. DNA for the CDR3: TGTGCCAGCAGCGTTGCGACAGGGTCAGGAAACACCATATATTTT.

The rearrangement joins TRBV10-2 to TRBJ1-5, with a weak D call TRBD1 (6 bases). Per germline, CDR1 WSHSY and CDR2 SAAADI. This CDR3 is built from 13 residues. Trimming cost V 3 bases and J 4 bases, with 7 bases left between them. The CDR3 here is CASSEGQNQPQHF. CDR3 DNA: TGCGCCAGCAGTGAAGGACAGAATCAGCCCCAGCATTTT.

The chain uses TRBV11-2 and TRBJ1-4; TRBD1 agrees at 7 bases. The junction had 11 bases not matched to a gene; V was cut back by 4 bases and J by 6 bases. The CDR3 has 16 amino acids. Germline V gene sequence: CDR1 SGHAT, CDR2 FQNNGV. CDR3 sequence (DNA): TGTGCCAGCAGCTACCGGGACAGCCCCCGCGATGAAAAACTGTTTTTT. Residues: CASSYRDSPRDEKLFF.

V is TRBV6-5 and J is TRBJ1-2; D remains ambiguous. From germline, CDR1 is MNHEY and CDR2 SVGAGI. Trimming removed 7 bases at V and 4 bases at J, with 16 bases between. The CDR3 length is 14 residues. For the CDR3, the DNA is TGTGCCAGCACCGACGGTGGCTTGGGCTATGGCTACACCTTC. Its translation: CASTDGGLGYGYTF.

The rearrangement uses TRBV27 and TRBJ2-1, with D tentatively TRBD2 (5 bases). Germline values: CDR1 MNHEY, CDR2 SMNVEV (reference sequence). This CDR3 is built from 15 residues. Trimming took 1 base from V and 7 from J, leaving 14 bases between them. CDR3 sequence (DNA): TGTGCCAGCAGTTTATTACCCCTAGCCGTAAATGAGCAGTTCTTC. Amino acid sequence: CASSLLPLAVNEQFF.

The J gene is TRBJ2-1, the V gene TRBV18; TRBD2 matches 9 bases. CDR1 and CDR2 from the germline V gene are KGHSH and LQKENI. The V gene end was trimmed by 5 bases and the J gene end by 9 bases; junction bases not matched to a gene: 11. The CDR3 has 15 residues. The DNA of the CDR3 is TGTGCCAGCTCAGAGACGCGGGGGGGCCTCGGTGAGCAGTTCTTC. This codes for CASSETRGGLGEQFF.

This clone was observed once. The J gene is TRBJ2-7, the V gene TRBV14; D is possibly TRBD1 (5 bases). CDR1 and CDR2 from the germline V gene are SGHDN and FVKESK. The CDR3 spans 13 residues. Trimming shortened V by 1 base and J by 1 base, and 5 bases separated the two germline ends. The CDR3 DNA sequence: TGTGCCAGCAGCCAAGGACAGTCCTACGAGCAGTACTTC. Its protein product is CASSQGQSYEQYF.

The V gene is TRBV10-3, the J gene TRBJ1-1; 8 bases match TRBD1. V shed 0 bases and J 6 bases; nucleotides not matched to a gene: 9. The CDR3 consists of 16 residues. Germline CDR1 reads ENHRY; CDR2 reads SYGVKD. In DNA, the CDR3 is TGTGCCATCAGTGAGTCTGCGGACAGGGTGGTTTCTGAAGCTTTCTTT. This codes for CAISESADRVVSEAFF.

The chain uses TRBV11-2 and TRBJ2-1; tentatively, D is TRBD1 (6 bases). This CDR3 has 14 residues. Germline V gene lookup returns CDR1 SGHAT and CDR2 FQNNGV. The V end lost 4 bases, the J end lost 3 bases, and 10 bases lay between the germline ends. The CDR3 DNA reads as TGTGCCAGCAGCTCTGGGGACAACTACAATGAGCAGTTCTTC. It encodes CASSSGDNYNEQFF.

V usage is TRBV30 and J usage is TRBJ1-1; TRBD1 matches at 8 bases. The V gene end was trimmed by 1 base and the J gene end by 5 bases; junction bases not matched to a gene: 6. There are 14 residues in the CDR3. Germline V gene data show CDR1 as GTSNPN and CDR2 as SVGIG (reference sequence). CDR3 sequence reads: CAWSDGGDRTEAFF. CDR3 nucleotide sequence: TGTGCCTGGAGTGACGGTGGGGACAGGACTGAAGCTTTCTTT.

The rearrangement links TRBV7-2 to TRBJ1-4; no firm D call. V lost 3 bases and J 2 bases, leaving 13 bases between the germline ends. Germline CDR1 is SGHTA and CDR2 is FQGNSA. CDR3 length: 16 residues. The DNA for the CDR3 is TGTGCCAGCAGCTTGTGGTCGGGATCGACTAATGAAAAACTGTTTTTT. Protein: CASSLWSGSTNEKLFF.

Notes on this clone: One end of the junction does not line up with germline, which may come from a read error. The chain couples TRBV18 to TRBJ1-5; a weak D match, TRBD1 (5 bases). CDR3 length: 13 residues. CDR1 is KGHSH, CDR2 LQKENI, per germline. CDR3 bases: TGTGCCAACTCACTGGGGGGATCTCAGCCCCAGCATTTT. It codes for CANSLGGSQPQHF.

The genes are TRBV27 and TRBJ2-7; D not certain. Trimming took 11 bases from V and 7 from J, leaving 21 bases between them. Germline V gene lookup returns CDR1 MNHEY and CDR2 SMNVEV (reference sequence). The CDR3 has 13 amino acids. The CDR3, as DNA: TGTGCCTCCCCGGCAGAGCGCTACGGAGAGCAGTACTTC. It translates to CASPAERYGEQYF.

The chain joins TRBV19 to TRBJ1-1, with a possible D match to TRBD1 (5 bases). Between the trimmed V and J ends, which lost 4 bases and 5 bases, there was a span of 11 bases. The length of the CDR3 is 13 residues. Germline loops: CDR1 LNHDA, CDR2 SQIVND (reference sequence). CDR3 region: CASSRDRRTEAFF. The CDR3 DNA is TGTGCCAGTAGTAGGGACCGGAGGACTGAAGCTTTCTTT.

The gene calls are TRBV6-2 or TRBV6-3 and TRBJ2-1, with 7 nucleotides matching TRBD2. CDR1 is MNHEY and CDR2 is SVGEGT in the germline V gene. The CDR3 runs 14 residues. V trimming: 6 bases; J trimming: 7 bases; junction bases outside the gene matches: 9. The CDR3 coding sequence is TGTGCCAGCAGCCCTCAGGGAGGGGCGAATGAGCAGTTCTTC. As protein: CASSPQGGANEQFF.

The chain employs TRBV19 and TRBJ1-1; D may be TRBD1 (5 bases). There are 14 residues in the CDR3. The germline V and J ends were trimmed by 4 bases and 5 bases, with 14 bases remaining between them. CDR1 is LNHDA, CDR2 SQIVND, per germline (reference sequence). CDR3 DNA: TGTGCCAGTAGTAGTCTCGGGGCCGCGACTGAAGCTTTCTTT. It yields the protein CASSSLGAATEAFF.

The chain joins TRBV30 to TRBJ1-5; TRBD1 matches 9 bases. CDR3 length: 16 amino acids. Germline V gene lookup returns CDR1 GTSNPN and CDR2 SVGIG (reference sequence). With V trimmed by 1 base and J by 3 bases, 7 bases remained unmatched. The CDR3 DNA reads TGTGCCTGGAGTGAAGGGACAGGGATAAACAATCAGCCCCAGCATTTT. Translated: CAWSEGTGINNQPQHF. The whole variable domain, remainder taken from reference TRBV30 and TRBJ1-5, is SQTIHQWPATLVQPVGSPLSLECTVEGTSNPNLYWYRQAAGRGLQLLFYSVGIGQISSEVPQNLSASRPQDRQFILSSKKLLLSDSGFYLCAWSEGTGINNQPQHFGDGTRLSIL.

The V call is TRBV11-2, the J call TRBJ2-1; D remains ambiguous. V dropped 3 bases and J dropped 10 bases, with 19 bases sitting between them. CDR3 size: 15 residues. Germline loops: CDR1 SGHAT, CDR2 FQNNGV. CDR3 in DNA: TGTGCCAGCAGCTTTTTGTTGGGAAGGGCATGGGAGCAGTTCTTC. It codes for CASSFLLGRAWEQFF.